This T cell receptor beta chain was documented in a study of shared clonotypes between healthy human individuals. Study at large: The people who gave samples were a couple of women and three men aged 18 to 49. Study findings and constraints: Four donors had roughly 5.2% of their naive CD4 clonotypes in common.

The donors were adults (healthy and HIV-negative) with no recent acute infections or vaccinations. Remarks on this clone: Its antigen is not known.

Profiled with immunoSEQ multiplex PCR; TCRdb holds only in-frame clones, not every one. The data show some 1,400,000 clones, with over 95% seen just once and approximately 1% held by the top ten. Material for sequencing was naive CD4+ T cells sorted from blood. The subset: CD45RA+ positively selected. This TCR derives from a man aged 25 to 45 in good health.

The CDR3 loop reads CSVGTSALRYNEQFF. In nucleotides, the CDR3 is TGCAGCGTTGGTACCAGCGCACTACGCTACAATGAGCAGTTCTTC. The V and J genes are TRBV29-1 and TRBJ2-1; D is unresolved. The CDR3 runs 15 residues. Germline-derived CDR1 and CDR2 are SQVTM and ANQGSEA. Trimming cost V 4 bases and J 3 bases, with 16 bases left between them.